This TCR beta chain was captured by sequencing in a study of tumor-infiltrating lymphocytes in oesophageal squamous cell carcinoma. TCRdb reprocessed the PCR reads with MiXCR, giving one entry per CDR3 protein. Found here are 3,000 to 3,500 distinct CDR3 sequences, around 15% of them singletons; the top ten hold roughly 25%. Details on this clonotype: A much bigger clone sits one base away, suggesting this may be a read error.

The CDR3 is made up of 16 amino acids. V gave up 5 bases and J gave up 7 bases, with 24 bases separating them. The germline V gene has CDR1 MDHEN and CDR2 SYDVKM. The sequenced sample was esophageal tumor tissue. V is TRBV28 and J is TRBJ2-7; D may be TRBD2 (7 bases). The origin of this receptor is a male donor with esophageal squamous cell carcinoma. CDR3 loop: CASSLSGGGLSNEQYF. Written as DNA, the CDR3 is TGTGCCAGCAGTCTATCTGGGGGGGGGCTCAGCAATGAGCAGTACTTC.